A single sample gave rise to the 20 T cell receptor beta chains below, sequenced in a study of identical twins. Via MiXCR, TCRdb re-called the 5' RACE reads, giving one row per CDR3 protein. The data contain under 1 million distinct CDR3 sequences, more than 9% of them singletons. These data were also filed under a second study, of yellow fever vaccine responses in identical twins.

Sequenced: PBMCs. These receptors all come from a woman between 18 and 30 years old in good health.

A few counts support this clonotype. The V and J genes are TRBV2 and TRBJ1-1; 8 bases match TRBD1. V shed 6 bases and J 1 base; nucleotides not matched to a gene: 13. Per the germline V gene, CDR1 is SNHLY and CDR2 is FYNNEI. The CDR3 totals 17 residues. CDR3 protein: CASRFWTGPGRNTEAFF. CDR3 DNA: TGTGCCAGCAGGTTTTGGACAGGGCCGGGTAGGAACACTGAAGCTTTCTTT.

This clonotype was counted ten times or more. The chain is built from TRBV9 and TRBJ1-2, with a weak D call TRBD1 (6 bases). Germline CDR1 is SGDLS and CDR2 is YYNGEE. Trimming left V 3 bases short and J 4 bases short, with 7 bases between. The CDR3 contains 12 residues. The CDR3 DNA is TGTGCCAGCAGCGACAGGGTCTATGGCTACACCTTC. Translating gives CASSDRVYGYTF.

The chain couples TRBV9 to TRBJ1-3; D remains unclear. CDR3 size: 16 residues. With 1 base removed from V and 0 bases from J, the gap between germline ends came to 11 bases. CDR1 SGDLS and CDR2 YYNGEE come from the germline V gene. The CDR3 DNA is TGTGCCAGCAGCGTACTGGGCCAGACCTCTGGAAACACCATATATTTT. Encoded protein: CASSVLGQTSGNTIYF.

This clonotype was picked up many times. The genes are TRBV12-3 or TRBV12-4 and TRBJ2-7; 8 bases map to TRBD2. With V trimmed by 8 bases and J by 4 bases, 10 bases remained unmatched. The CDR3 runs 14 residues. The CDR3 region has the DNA TGTGCCAGCTCACCGGCCAGCGGGAGTTACGAGCAGTACTTC. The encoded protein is CASSPASGSYEQYF.

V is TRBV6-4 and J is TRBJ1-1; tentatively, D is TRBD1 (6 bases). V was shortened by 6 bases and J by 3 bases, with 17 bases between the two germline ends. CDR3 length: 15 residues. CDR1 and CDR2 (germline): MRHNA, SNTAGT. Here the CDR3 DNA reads TGTGCCAGCAGAGCTAGGGGGGGGACGGACACTGAAGCTTTCTTT. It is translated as CASRARGGTDTEAFF.

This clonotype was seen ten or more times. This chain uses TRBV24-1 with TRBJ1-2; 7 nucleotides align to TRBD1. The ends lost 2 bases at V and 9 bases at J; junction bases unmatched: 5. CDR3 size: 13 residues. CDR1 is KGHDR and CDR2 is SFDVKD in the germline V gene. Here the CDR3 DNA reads TGTGCCACCAGTGATTCAGGACAGGCTCGCTACACCTTC. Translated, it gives CATSDSGQARYTF.

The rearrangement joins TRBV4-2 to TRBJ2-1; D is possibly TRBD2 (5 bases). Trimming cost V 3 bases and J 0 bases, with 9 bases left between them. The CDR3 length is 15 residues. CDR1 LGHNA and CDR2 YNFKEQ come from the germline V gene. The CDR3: CASSHVAFSYNEQFF. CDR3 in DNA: TGTGCCAGCAGCCACGTAGCGTTCTCCTACAATGAGCAGTTCTTC.

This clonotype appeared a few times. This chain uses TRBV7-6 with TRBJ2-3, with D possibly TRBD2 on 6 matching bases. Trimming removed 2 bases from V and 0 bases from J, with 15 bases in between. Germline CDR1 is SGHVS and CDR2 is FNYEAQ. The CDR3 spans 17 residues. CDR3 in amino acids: CASSLRNAGFSTDTQYF. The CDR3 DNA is TGTGCCAGCAGCTTACGGAACGCGGGGTTTAGCACAGATACGCAGTATTTT.

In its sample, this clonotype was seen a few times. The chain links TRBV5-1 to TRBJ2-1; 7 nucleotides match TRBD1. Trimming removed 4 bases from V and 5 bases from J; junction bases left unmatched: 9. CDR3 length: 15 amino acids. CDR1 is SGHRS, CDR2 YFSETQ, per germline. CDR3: CASSVTRQGNNEQFF. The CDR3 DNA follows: TGCGCCAGCAGCGTGACACGACAGGGAAACAATGAGCAGTTCTTC.

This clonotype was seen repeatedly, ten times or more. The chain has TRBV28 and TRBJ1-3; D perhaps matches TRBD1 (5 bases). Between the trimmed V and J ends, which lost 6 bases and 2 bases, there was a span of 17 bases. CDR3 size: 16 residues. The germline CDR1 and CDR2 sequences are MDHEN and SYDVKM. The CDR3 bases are TGTGCCAGCAGCCCCGGGACGTTCATGCCTGGAAACACCATATATTTT. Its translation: CASSPGTFMPGNTIYF.

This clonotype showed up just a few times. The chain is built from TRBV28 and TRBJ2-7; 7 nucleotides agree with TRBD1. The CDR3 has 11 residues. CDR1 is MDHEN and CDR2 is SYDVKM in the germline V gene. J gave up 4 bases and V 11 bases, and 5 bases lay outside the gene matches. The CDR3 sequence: CAVSGGYEQYF. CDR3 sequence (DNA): TGTGCCGTGTCAGGGGGATACGAGCAGTACTTC.

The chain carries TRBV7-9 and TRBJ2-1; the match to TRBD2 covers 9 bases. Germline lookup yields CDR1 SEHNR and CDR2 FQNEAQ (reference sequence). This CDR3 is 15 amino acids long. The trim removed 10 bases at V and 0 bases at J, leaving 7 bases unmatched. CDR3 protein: CATGGRAFSYNEQFF. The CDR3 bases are TGTGCCACCGGCGGGAGGGCTTTCTCCTACAATGAGCAGTTCTTC.

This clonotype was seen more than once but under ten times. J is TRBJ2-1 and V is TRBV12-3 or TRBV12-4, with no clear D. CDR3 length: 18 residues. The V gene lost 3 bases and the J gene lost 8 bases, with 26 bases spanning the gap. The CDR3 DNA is TGTGCCAGCAGTTTCAAAAAGCTGCTAACCTCCCCGCTCCATGAGCAGTTCTTC. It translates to CASSFKKLLTSPLHEQFF.

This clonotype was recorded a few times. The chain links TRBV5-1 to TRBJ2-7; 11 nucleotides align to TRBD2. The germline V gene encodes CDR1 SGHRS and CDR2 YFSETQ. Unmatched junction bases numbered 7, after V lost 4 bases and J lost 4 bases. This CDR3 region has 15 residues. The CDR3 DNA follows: TGCGCCAGCAGCGCACAACTAGCGGGAGTGTACGAGCAGTACTTC. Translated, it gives CASSAQLAGVYEQYF.

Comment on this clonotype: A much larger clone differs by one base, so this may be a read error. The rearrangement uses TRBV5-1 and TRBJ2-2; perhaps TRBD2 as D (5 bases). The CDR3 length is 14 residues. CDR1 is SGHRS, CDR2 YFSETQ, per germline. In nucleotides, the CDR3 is TGCGCCAGCAGCTCCAACACAGACACCGGGGAGCTGCTTTTT. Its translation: CASSSNTDTGELLF.

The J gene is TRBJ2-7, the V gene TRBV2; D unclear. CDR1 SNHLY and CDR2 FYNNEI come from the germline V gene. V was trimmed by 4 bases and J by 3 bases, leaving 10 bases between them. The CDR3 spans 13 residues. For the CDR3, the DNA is TGTGCCAGCAGTGGCCAGTCAGACTACGAGCAGTACTTC. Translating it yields CASSGQSDYEQYF.

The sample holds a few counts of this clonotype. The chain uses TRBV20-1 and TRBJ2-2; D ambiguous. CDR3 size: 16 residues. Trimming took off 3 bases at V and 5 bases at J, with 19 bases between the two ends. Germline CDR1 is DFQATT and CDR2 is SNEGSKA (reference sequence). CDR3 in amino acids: CSASDRARIRTGELFF. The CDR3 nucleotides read TGCAGTGCTAGCGACCGGGCTAGGATAAGAACCGGGGAGCTGTTTTTT.

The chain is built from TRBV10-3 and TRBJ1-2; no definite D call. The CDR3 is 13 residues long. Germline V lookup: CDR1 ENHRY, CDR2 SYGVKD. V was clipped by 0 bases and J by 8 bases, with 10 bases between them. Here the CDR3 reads CAISESEGTGYTF. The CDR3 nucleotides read TGTGCCATCAGTGAGTCTGAGGGAACAGGCTACACCTTC.

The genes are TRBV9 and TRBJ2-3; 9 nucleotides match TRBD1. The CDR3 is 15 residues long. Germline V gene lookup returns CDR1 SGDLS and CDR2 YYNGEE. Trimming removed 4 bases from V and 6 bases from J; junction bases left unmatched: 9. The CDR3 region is CASSFGQGFPDTQYF. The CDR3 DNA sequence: TGTGCCAGCAGCTTCGGACAGGGGTTCCCGGATACGCAGTATTTT.

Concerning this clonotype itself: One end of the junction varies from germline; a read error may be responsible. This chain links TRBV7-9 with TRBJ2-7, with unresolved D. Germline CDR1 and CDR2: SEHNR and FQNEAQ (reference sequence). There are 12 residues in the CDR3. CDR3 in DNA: TGTGCCCGCAGCTTCAGTTCTTACGAGCAGTACTTC. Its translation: CARSFSSYEQYF.